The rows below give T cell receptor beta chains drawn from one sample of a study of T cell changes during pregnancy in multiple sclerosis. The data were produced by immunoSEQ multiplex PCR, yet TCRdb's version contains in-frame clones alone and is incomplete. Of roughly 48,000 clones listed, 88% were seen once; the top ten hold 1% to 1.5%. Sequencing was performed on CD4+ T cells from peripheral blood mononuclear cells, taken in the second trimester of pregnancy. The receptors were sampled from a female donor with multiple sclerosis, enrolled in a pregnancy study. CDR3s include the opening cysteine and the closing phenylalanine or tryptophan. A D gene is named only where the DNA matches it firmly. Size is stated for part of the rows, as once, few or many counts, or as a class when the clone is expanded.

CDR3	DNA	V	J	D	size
CASSYTSGSVYNEQFF	TGTGCCAGCAGCTATACTAGCGGGAGCGTGTACAATGAGCAGTTCTTC	TRBV5-5	TRBJ2-1	TRBD2	few
CASSPGLAGGQETQYF	TGCGCCAGCAGCCCCGGACTAGCGGGAGGTCAAGAGACCCAGTACTTC	TRBV5-1	TRBJ2-5	TRBD2	-
CASSGGDFGSYNEQFF	TGTGCCAGCAGCGGGGGGGATTTTGGCTCCTACAATGAGCAGTTCTTC	TRBV9	TRBJ2-1	-	once
CAISMDSYGYTF	TGTGCCATCAGTATGGACAGCTATGGCTACACCTTC	TRBV10-3	TRBJ1-2	-	-
CASSLDRDLSYEQYF	TGCGCCAGCAGCCTCGACAGGGACTTATCCTACGAGCAGTACTTC	TRBV4-1	TRBJ2-7	-	-
CASSSLGGQGVNTEAFF	TGTGCCAGCAGCTCCCTTGGGGGTCAGGGGGTTAACACTGAAGCTTTCTTT	TRBV7-3	TRBJ1-1	TRBD1	-
CAIRGYGAPTDTQYF	TGTGCCATCAGGGGTTACGGAGCGCCCACAGATACGCAGTATTTT	TRBV10-3	TRBJ2-3	-	-
CASSLAVGQTETQYF	TGTGCCAGCAGCTTAGCAGTGGGGCAGACGGAGACCCAGTACTTC	TRBV7-9	TRBJ2-5	-	once
CASSLKRGNEQFF	TGTGCCAGCAGCCTTAAGCGGGGGAATGAGCAGTTCTTC	TRBV7-3	TRBJ2-1	TRBD2	-
CASSQTNTGELFF	TGTGCCAGCAGTCAAACAAACACCGGGGAGCTGTTTTTT	TRBV2	TRBJ2-2	-	-
CASSWLGGNEQFF	TGTGCCAGTAGTTGGCTCGGAGGGAATGAGCAGTTCTTC	TRBV19	TRBJ2-1	-	-
CASTLTPEGWSADTQYF	TGCGCCAGCACCTTGACGCCGGAGGGGTGGTCGGCAGATACGCAGTATTTT	TRBV5-1	TRBJ2-3	-	-
CASSSRTSGTQETQYF	TGCGCCAGCAGCTCCCGGACTAGCGGAACGCAAGAGACCCAGTACTTC	TRBV5-1	TRBJ2-5	TRBD2	-
CASSQDRATGELFF	TGCGCCAGCAGCCAGGACAGGGCTACGGGGGAGCTGTTTTTT	TRBV5-1	TRBJ2-2	TRBD1	-
CASSERQGANTGELFF	TGTGCCAGCAGTGAACGTCAGGGTGCGAACACCGGGGAGCTGTTTTTT	TRBV25-1	TRBJ2-2	-	-
CASSGGQGPEYF	TGCGCCAGCAGCGGCGGACAGGGCCCGGAGTATTTT	TRBV5-1	TRBJ2-3	TRBD1	-
CASSIRQGSPYEQYF	TGTGCCAGCAGCATCCGACAGGGTAGCCCCTACGAGCAGTACTTC	TRBV7-2	TRBJ2-7	TRBD1	-
CASSQEPGGTGLRKLFF	TGCGCCAGCAGCCAAGAACCGGGGGGGACAGGGCTTAGAAAACTGTTTTTT	TRBV4-1	TRBJ1-4	TRBD1	once
CASSRRESGETQYF	TGTGCCAGTAGTCGAAGGGAGAGTGGAGAGACCCAGTACTTC	TRBV19	TRBJ2-5	-	once
CASSQLSDTQYF	TGCGCCAGCAGCCAACTTTCGGATACGCAGTATTTT	TRBV4-1	TRBJ2-3	-	-
CASSDYPRTGGASLKEKLFF	TGTGCCAGCAGTGACTACCCACGGACAGGGGGCGCGTCCCTAAAGGAAAAACTGTTTTTT	TRBV2	TRBJ1-4	TRBD1	-
CASTGLRGGYTEAFF	TGTGCCAGCACCGGATTAAGGGGGGGGTACACTGAAGCTTTCTTT	TRBV27	TRBJ1-1	-	-
CASSLGYSHNEKLFF	TGTGCCAGCAGCTTAGGTTACAGCCACAATGAAAAACTGTTTTTT	TRBV11-2	TRBJ1-4	-	-
CASSETGTGRRTEAFF	TGTGCCAGTAGCGAGACCGGGACAGGGAGAAGGACTGAAGCTTTCTTT	TRBV19	TRBJ1-1	TRBD1	-
CASSRSGKLFF	TGTGCCAGTAGTAGGTCCGGAAAACTGTTTTTT	TRBV19	TRBJ1-4	-	-
CATIAGGPPYEQYF	TGTGCCACAATAGCGGGAGGGCCCCCCTACGAGCAGTACTTC	TRBV28	TRBJ2-7	TRBD2	-
CASSPGQGGLAGGETQYF	TGCGCCAGCAGCCCAGGACAGGGGGGACTAGCGGGAGGTGAGACCCAGTACTTC	TRBV4-1	TRBJ2-5	TRBD2	-
CASSESRLAGNQPQHF	TGCGCCAGCAGTGAGTCAAGACTCGCGGGCAATCAGCCCCAGCATTTT	TRBV10-2	TRBJ1-5	-	-
CASIFRDRVNQPQHF	TGTGCCAGCATTTTCCGGGACAGGGTCAATCAGCCCCAGCATTTT	TRBV28	TRBJ1-5	TRBD1	-
CASSLGTTPYEQYF	TGTGCCAGCAGTCTGGGGACTACCCCCTACGAGCAGTACTTC	TRBV28	TRBJ2-7	TRBD2	-
CASSPGASGTDTQYF	TGTGCCAGCAGCCCAGGCGCTAGCGGCACAGATACGCAGTATTTT	TRBV9	TRBJ2-3	-	-
CATVDLGTVTYEQYF	TGTGCCACCGTTGACTTAGGGACAGTAACCTACGAGCAGTACTTC	TRBV28	TRBJ2-7	TRBD1	once
CASSPQGGNQPQHF	TGTGCCAGCAGCCCCCAGGGCGGCAATCAGCCCCAGCATTTT	TRBV7-9	TRBJ1-5	-	-
CASSPRTSGTSYEQYF	TGTGCCAGCTCGCCACGCACTAGCGGGACCTCCTACGAGCAGTACTTC	TRBV18	TRBJ2-7	TRBD2	once
CASSGIPNTEAFF	TGTGCCAGCAGCGGGATCCCCAACACTGAAGCTTTCTTT	TRBV28	TRBJ1-1	-	-
CASATGGGEKLFF	TGTGCCAGCGCAACAGGGGGCGGTGAAAAACTGTTTTTT	TRBV27	TRBJ1-4	TRBD1	-
CASSSGVNTEAFF	TGTGCCAGCAGCTCGGGAGTGAACACTGAAGCTTTCTTT	TRBV11-2	TRBJ1-1	-	-
CASETGGVMNTEAFF	TGCGCCAGCGAAACAGGGGGCGTGATGAACACTGAAGCTTTCTTT	TRBV5-1	TRBJ1-1	TRBD1	few
CASGGTRNIQYF	TGTGCCAGCGGAGGGACTCGGAACATTCAGTACTTC	TRBV7-8	TRBJ2-4	-	-
CSVEERERHIQYF	TGCAGCGTTGAAGAGCGGGAGAGGCACATTCAGTACTTC	TRBV29-1	TRBJ2-4	TRBD2	-
CASSNPGRKTDTQYF	TGTGCCAGCAGCAACCCCGGTCGCAAAACGGATACGCAGTATTTT	TRBV21-1	TRBJ2-3	-	-
CAIRQTSGAPYEQYF	TGTGCCATCAGACAAACTAGCGGAGCTCCCTACGAGCAGTACTTC	TRBV10-3	TRBJ2-7	TRBD2	-
CASSPAGTGNTIYF	TGTGCCAGCAGTCCGGCAGGGACTGGAAACACCATATATTTT	TRBV28	TRBJ1-3	-	-
CASIRDRVTGELFF	TGTGCCAGCATCAGGGACAGAGTCACCGGGGAGCTGTTTTTT	TRBV2	TRBJ2-2	TRBD1	-
CASSLEGRKDTQYF	TGTGCCAGCAGCTTAGAGGGCAGAAAGGATACGCAGTATTTT	TRBV11-3	TRBJ2-3	-	-
CASSQDGGGDRQPQHF	TGTGCCAGCAGCCAAGATGGGGGGGGCGATCGTCAGCCCCAGCATTTT	TRBV4-2	TRBJ1-5	-	-
CASSPGTGDYEQYF	TGTGCCAGCTCACCGGGGACAGGGGATTACGAGCAGTACTTC	TRBV18	TRBJ2-7	TRBD1	-
CAWSSGQGKFSNQPQHF	TGTGCCTGGAGTTCGGGACAGGGGAAATTTAGCAATCAGCCCCAGCATTTT	TRBV30	TRBJ1-5	TRBD1	-
CASSTGQGEWETQYF	TGTGCCAGCAGCACGGGACAGGGGGAATGGGAGACCCAGTACTTC	TRBV5-4	TRBJ2-5	TRBD1	-
CASSPLVLAGGTNTRTDTQYF	TGTGCCAGCTCACCACTAGTACTAGCGGGAGGAACAAATACCCGCACAGATACGCAGTATTTT	TRBV18	TRBJ2-3	TRBD2	-
CSFRQGSLGEQYF	TGCAGCTTCCGACAGGGGTCTCTTGGCGAGCAGTACTTC	TRBV29-1	TRBJ2-7	TRBD1	-
CASSSHGQGNEKLFF	TGTGCCAGCAGCTCCCATGGACAGGGGAATGAAAAACTGTTTTTT	TRBV13	TRBJ1-4	TRBD1	-
CASSYPPNRDQPQHF	TGTGCCAGCAGTTACCCACCCAACAGGGATCAGCCCCAGCATTTT	TRBV6-6	TRBJ1-5	-	-
CASSEMTSGSFSYEQFF	TGTGCCAGCAGTGAAATGACTAGCGGGAGTTTTTCCTATGAGCAGTTCTTC	TRBV6-1	TRBJ2-1	TRBD2	-
CASSAVSGGSEAFF	TGTGCCAGCAGCGCTGTCTCTGGGGGGTCTGAAGCTTTCTTT	TRBV9	TRBJ1-1	-	-
CASSLILAGAVGEQYF	TGTGCCAGCAGCTTAATACTAGCGGGAGCTGTGGGCGAGCAGTACTTC	TRBV7-2	TRBJ2-7	TRBD2	-
CASSQEVAANYGYTF	TGCGCCAGCAGCCAAGAGGTGGCGGCTAACTATGGCTACACCTTC	TRBV4-1	TRBJ1-2	-	-
CASSETPGQINQPQHF	TGTGCCAGCAGTGAAACACCGGGACAGATAAATCAGCCCCAGCATTTT	TRBV6-1	TRBJ1-5	TRBD1	once
CATSGSADTQYF	TGCGCGACTAGCGGGAGTGCAGATACGCAGTATTTT	TRBV29-1	TRBJ2-3	TRBD2	once
CASSLGRLAGGNEQYF	TGTGCCAGCAGCTTAGGGAGACTAGCGGGAGGAAACGAGCAGTACTTC	TRBV7-9	TRBJ2-7	TRBD2	-